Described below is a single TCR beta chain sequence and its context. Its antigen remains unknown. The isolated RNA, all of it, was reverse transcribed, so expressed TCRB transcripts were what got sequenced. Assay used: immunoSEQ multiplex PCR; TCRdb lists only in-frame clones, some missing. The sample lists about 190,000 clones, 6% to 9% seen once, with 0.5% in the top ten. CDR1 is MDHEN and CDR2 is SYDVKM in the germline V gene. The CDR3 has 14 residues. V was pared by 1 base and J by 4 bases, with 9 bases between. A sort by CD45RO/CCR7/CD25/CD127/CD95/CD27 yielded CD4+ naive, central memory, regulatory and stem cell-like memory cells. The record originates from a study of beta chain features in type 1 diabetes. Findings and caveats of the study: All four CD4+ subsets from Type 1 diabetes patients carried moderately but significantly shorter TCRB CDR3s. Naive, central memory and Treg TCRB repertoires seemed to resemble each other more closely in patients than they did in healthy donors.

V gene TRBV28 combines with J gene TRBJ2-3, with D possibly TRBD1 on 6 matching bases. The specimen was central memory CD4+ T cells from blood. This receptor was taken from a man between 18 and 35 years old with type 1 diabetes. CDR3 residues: CASSLSGVPDTQYF. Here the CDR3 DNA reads TGTGCCAGCAGTTTATCAGGGGTCCCAGATACGCAGTATTTT.